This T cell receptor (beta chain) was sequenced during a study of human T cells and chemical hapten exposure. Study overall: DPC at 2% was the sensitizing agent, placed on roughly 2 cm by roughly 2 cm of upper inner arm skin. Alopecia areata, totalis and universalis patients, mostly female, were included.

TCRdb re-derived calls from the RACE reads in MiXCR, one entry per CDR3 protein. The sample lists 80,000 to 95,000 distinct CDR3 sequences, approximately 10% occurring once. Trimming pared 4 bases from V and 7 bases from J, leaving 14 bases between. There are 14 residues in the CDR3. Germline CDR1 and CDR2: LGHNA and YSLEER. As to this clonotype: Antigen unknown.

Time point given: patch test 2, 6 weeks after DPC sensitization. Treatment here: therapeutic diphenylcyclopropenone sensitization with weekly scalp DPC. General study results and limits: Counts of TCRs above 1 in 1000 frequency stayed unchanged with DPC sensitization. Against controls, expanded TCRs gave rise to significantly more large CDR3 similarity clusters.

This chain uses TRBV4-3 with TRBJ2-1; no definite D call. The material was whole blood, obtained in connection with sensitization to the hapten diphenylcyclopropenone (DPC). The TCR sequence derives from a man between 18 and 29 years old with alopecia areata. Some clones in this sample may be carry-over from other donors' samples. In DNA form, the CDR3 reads TGCGCCAGCAGCCCCGGAACAGCGCCGAATGAGCAGTTCTTC. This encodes CASSPGTAPNEQFF.